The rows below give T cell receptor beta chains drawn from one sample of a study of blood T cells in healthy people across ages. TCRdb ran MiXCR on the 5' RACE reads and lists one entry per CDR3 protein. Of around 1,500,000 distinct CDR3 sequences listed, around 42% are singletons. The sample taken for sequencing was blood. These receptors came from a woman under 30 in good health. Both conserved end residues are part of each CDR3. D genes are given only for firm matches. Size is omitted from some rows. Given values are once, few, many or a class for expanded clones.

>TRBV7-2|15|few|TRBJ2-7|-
CASSLWGISSYEQYF
TGTGCCAGCAGCTTATGGGGCATAAGCTCCTACGAGCAGTACTTC
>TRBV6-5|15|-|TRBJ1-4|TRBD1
CASSSIGGAYEKLFF
TGTGCCAGCAGTAGTATAGGGGGCGCGTATGAAAAACTGTTTTTT
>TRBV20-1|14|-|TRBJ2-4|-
CSATLTGGLPIQYF
TGCAGTGCTACCCTAACTGGGGGGCTTCCTATACAGTACTTC
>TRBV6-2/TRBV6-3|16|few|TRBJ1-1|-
CASSSPNWAADTEAFF
TGTGCCAGCAGTTCCCCAAATTGGGCGGCCGACACTGAAGCTTTCTTT
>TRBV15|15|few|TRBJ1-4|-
CATSRDIATNEKLFF
TGTGCCACCAGCAGGGACATCGCAACTAATGAAAAACTGTTTTTT
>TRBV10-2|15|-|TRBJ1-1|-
CASSEFRVVNTEAFF
TGCGCCAGCAGTGAGTTTCGGGTAGTGAACACTGAAGCTTTCTTT
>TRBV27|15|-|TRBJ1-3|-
CASSVPGRSGNTIYF
TGTGCCAGCAGTGTCCCAGGCCGCTCTGGAAACACCATATATTTT
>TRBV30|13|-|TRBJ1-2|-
CAYRQDPPRGYTF
TGTGCCTATAGACAGGATCCCCCGAGGGGCTACACCTTC
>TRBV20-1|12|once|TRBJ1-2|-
CSAGGDFYGYTF
TGCAGTGCTGGGGGGGACTTTTATGGCTACACCTTC
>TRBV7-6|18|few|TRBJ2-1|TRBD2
CASTPVLAGGSSYNEQFF
TGTGCCAGCACCCCGGTGCTAGCGGGAGGGAGCTCCTACAATGAGCAGTTCTTC
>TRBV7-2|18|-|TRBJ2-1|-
CASSFRGAPGGLYNEQFF
TGTGCCAGCAGCTTTCGCGGGGCTCCGGGGGGCCTTTACAATGAGCAGTTCTTC
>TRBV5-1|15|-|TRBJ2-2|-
CASSLVVGNTGELFF
TGCGCCAGCAGCTTGGTGGTGGGGAACACCGGGGAGCTATTTTTT
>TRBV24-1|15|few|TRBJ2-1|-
CATSKKETGIDEQFF
TGTGCCACCAGTAAAAAGGAAACGGGGATCGATGAGCAGTTCTTC
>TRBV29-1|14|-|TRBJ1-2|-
CSVEVRAYSYGYTF
TGCAGCGTTGAAGTAAGGGCTTATAGCTATGGCTACACCTTC
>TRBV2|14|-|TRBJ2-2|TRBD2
CASKWEGSGGELFF
TGTGCCAGCAAATGGGAGGGGAGTGGCGGGGAGCTGTTTTTT
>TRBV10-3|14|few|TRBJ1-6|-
CAISAGPYNSPLHF
TGTGCCATCAGCGCCGGGCCATACAATTCACCCCTCCACTTT
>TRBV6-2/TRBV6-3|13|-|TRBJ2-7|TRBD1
CASLRTGAYEQYF
TGTGCCAGCCTACGGACAGGGGCCTACGAGCAGTACTTC
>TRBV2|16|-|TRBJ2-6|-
CASSELGKSGANVLTF
TGTGCCAGCAGTGAATTGGGGAAATCTGGGGCCAACGTCCTGACTTTC
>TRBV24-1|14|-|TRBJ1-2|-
CATSDFGSNYGYTF
TGTGCCACCAGTGATTTTGGCAGCAACTATGGCTACACCTTC
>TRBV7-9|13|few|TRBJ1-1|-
CASSLGGIPEAFF
TGTGCCAGCAGCTTGGGGGGAATCCCTGAAGCTTTCTTT
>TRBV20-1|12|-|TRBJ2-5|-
CSADRRQETQYF
TGCAGTGCTGACCGACGGCAAGAGACCCAGTACTTC
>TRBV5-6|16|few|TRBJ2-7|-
CASSLGGHISSYEQYF
TGTGCCAGCAGCTTGGGAGGTCACATTAGTTCCTACGAGCAGTACTTC
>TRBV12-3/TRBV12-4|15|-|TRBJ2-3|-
CASSFFRSFTDTQYF
TGTGCCAGCAGTTTTTTCCGCAGTTTCACAGATACGCAGTATTTT
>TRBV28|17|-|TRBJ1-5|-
CASSSLEGGYSNQPQHF
TGTGCCAGCAGTAGTCTCGAGGGGGGGTATAGCAATCAGCCCCAGCATTTT
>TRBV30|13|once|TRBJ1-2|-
CAWSARQAGGYTF
TGTGCCTGGAGTGCCCGACAGGCCGGTGGCTACACCTTC
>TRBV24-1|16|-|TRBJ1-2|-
CATSDSVGVVDSGYTF
TGTGCCACCAGTGATTCAGTGGGAGTAGTCGATAGTGGCTACACCTTC
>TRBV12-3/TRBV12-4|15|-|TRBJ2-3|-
CASGDDREGRDTQYF
TGTGCCAGCGGAGATGACAGGGAGGGGCGAGATACGCAGTATTTT
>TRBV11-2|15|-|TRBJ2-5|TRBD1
CASSWGTGSQETQYF
TGTGCCAGCAGCTGGGGGACAGGGAGTCAAGAGACCCAGTACTTC
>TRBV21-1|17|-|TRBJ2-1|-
CASSKPSGGAGNNEQFF
TGTGCCAGCAGCAAGCCCAGCGGGGGGGCCGGCAACAATGAGCAGTTCTTC
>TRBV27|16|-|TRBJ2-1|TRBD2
CASTSSGTSGSGEQFF
TGTGCCAGCACCTCCTCTGGGACTAGCGGGAGCGGTGAGCAGTTCTTC
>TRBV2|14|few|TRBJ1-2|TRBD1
CASNEGAANYGYTF
TGTGCCAGCAACGAGGGGGCCGCTAACTATGGCTACACCTTC
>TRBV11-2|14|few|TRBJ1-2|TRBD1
CASSSRTGAYGYTF
TGTGCCAGCAGCTCCCGGACAGGGGCCTATGGCTACACCTTC
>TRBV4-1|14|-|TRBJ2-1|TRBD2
CASSMAGGGNEQFF
TGCGCCAGCAGCATGGCGGGGGGAGGCAATGAGCAGTTCTTC
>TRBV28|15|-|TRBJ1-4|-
CASSTWLATNEKLFF
TGTGCCAGCAGTACCTGGTTGGCCACTAATGAAAAACTGTTTTTT